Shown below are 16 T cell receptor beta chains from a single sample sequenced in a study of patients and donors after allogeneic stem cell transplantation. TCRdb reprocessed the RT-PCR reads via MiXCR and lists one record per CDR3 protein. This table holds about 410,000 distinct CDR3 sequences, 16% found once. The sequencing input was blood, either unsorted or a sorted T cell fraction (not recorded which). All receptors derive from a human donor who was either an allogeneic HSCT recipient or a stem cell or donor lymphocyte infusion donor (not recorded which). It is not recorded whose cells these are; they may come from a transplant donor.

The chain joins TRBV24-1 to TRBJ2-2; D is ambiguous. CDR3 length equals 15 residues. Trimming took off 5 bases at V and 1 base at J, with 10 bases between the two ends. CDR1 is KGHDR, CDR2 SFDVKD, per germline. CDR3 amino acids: CATSVSTKNTGELFF. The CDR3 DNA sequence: TGTGCCACCAGTGTAAGCACGAAGAACACCGGGGAGCTGTTTTTT.

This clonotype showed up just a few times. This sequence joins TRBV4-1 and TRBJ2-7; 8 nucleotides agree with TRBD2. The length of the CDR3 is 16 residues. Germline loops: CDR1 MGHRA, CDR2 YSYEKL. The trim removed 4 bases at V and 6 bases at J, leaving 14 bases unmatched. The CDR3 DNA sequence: TGCGCCAGCAGCCCAGGGTGGCAGCGGGAGCGGTCCGAGCAGTACTTC. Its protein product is CASSPGWQRERSEQYF.

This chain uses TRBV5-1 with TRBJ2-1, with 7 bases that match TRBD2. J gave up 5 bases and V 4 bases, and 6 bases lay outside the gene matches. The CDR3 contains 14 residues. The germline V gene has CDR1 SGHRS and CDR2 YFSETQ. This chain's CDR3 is CASSLGGTHNEQFF. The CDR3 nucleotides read TGCGCCAGCAGCCTGGGGGGGACCCACAATGAGCAGTTCTTC.

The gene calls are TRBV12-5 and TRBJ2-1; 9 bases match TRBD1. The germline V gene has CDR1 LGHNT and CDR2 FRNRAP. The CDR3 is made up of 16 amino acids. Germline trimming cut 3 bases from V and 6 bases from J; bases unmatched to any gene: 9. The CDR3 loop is CASGLISGTGFNEQFF. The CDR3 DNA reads TGTGCTAGTGGTTTAATTAGTGGGACAGGGTTCAATGAGCAGTTCTTC.

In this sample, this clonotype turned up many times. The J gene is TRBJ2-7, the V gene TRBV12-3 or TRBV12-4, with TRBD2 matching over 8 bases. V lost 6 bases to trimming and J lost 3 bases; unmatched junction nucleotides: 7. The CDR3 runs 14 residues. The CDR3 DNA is TGTGCCAGCAGCCTCACCGGGACTAGCTACGAGCAGTACTTC. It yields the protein CASSLTGTSYEQYF.

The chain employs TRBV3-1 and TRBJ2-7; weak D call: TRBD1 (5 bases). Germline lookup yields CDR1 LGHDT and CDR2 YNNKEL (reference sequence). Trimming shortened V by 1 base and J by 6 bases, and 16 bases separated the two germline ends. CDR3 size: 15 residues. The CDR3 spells CASSQARATTGEQYF. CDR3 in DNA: TGTGCCAGCAGCCAAGCCAGGGCAACTACTGGCGAGCAGTACTTC.

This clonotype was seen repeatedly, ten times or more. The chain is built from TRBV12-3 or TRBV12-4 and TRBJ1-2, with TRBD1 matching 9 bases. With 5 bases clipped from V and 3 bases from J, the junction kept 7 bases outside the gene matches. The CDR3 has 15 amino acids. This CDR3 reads CASSPAGTGHYGYTF. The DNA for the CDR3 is TGTGCCAGCAGTCCCGCCGGGACAGGGCACTATGGCTACACCTTC.

The CDR3 sequence is CASSFYRTGGGLGGYTF. The CDR3 DNA follows: TGCGCCAGCAGCTTCTACAGGACAGGGGGCGGATTAGGTGGCTACACCTTC. The V and J genes are TRBV5-1 and TRBJ1-2, with 11 bases lining up with TRBD1. Germline CDR1 and CDR2: SGHRS and YFSETQ. This CDR3 contains 17 residues. V was pared by 2 bases and J by 7 bases, with 13 bases of the junction left unmatched.

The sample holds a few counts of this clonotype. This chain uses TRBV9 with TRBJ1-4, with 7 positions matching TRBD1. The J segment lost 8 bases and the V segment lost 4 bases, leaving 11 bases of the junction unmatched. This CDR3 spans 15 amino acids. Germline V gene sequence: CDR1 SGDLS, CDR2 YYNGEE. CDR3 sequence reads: CASSPRQGIDEKLFF. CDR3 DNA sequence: TGTGCCAGCAGCCCCCGACAGGGTATCGACGAAAAACTGTTTTTT.

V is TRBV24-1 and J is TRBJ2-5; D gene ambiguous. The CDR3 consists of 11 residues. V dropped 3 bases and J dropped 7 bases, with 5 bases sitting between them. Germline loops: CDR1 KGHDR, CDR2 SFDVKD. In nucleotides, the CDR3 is TGTGCCACCAGTGATCGCGGGACCCAGTACTTC. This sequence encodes CATSDRGTQYF.

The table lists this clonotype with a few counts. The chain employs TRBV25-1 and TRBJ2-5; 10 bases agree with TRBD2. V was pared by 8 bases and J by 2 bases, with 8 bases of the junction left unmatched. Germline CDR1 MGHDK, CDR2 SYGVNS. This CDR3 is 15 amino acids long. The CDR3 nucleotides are TGTGCCAGCGCCCGGACTAGCGGACCACAAGAGACCCAGTACTTC. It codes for CASARTSGPQETQYF. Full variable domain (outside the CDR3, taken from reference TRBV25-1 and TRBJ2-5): EADIYQTPRYLVIGTGKKITLECSQTMGHDKMYWYQQDPGMELHLIHYSYGVNSTEKGDLSSESTVSRIRTEHFPLTLESARPSHTSQYLCASARTSGPQETQYFGPGTRLLVL.

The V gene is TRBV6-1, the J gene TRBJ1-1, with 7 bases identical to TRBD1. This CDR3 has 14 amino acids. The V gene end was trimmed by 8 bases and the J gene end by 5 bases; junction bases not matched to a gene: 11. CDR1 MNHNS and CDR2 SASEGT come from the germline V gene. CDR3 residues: CASALRGLDTEAFF. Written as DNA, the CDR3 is TGTGCCAGCGCTCTAAGGGGGCTTGATACTGAAGCTTTCTTT.

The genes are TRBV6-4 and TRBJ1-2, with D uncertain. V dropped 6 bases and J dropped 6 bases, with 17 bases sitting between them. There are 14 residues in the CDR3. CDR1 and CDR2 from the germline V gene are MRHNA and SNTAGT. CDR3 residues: CASSEGLFSHGYTF. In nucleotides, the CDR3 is TGTGCCAGCAGCGAAGGACTTTTTAGCCATGGCTACACCTTC.

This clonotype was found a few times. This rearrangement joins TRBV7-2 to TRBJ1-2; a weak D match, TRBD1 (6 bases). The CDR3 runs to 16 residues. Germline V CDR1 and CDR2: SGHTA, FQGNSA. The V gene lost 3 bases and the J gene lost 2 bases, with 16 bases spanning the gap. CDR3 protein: CASSLAGGARNYGYTF. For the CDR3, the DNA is TGTGCCAGCAGCTTGGCGGGGGGGGCTCGGAACTATGGCTACACCTTC.

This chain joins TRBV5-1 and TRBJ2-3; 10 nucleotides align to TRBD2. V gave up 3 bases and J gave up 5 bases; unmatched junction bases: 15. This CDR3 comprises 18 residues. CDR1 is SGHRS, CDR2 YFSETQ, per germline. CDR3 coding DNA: TGCGCCAGCAGCTGGACCAGTCGAGCGGGAGGGCCTAAAGATACGCAGTATTTT. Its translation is CASSWTSRAGGPKDTQYF.

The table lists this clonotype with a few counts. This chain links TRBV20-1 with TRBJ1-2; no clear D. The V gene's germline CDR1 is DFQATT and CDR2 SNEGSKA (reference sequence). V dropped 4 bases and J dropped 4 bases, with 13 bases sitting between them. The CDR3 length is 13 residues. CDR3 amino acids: CSAISGRIYGYTF. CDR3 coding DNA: TGCAGTGCTATCTCCGGACGGATCTATGGCTACACCTTC.